The clone carrying this T cell receptor beta chain was observed a few times. What it binds is unknown. Calling Graves' hyperthyroidism stable meant ophthalmopathy did not progress within 18 months. The diagnostic basis comprised clinical symptoms, serum thyroxine and TRAb, thyroid ultrasound and orbital computed tomography. Germline-derived CDR1 and CDR2 are SGHDN and FVKESK. CDR3 length: 15 residues. The V and J ends lost 4 bases and 0 bases respectively, with 12 bases between them. RNA transcripts yielded amplified TCR beta CDR3 regions. HTBI primers were employed in a first-round RT-PCR of the TCR CDR3. From the multiplex PCR reads, TCRdb called clonotypes with MiXCR, one entry per CDR3 protein. The sample lists about 710,000 distinct CDR3 sequences, about 16% occurring once. The data stem from a study of T cells in Graves' hyperthyroidism and ophthalmopathy. Study findings and constraints: Most clonotypes expanded in the thyroid (above 0.001) were also present in blood.

Specimen: blood. This clonotype was obtained from a man aged 18 to 29 with Graves' hyperthyroidism. The rearrangement joins TRBV14 to TRBJ2-5; D uncertain. This CDR3 reads CASSPSASYQETQYF. Here the CDR3 DNA reads TGTGCCAGCAGCCCCTCAGCAAGCTACCAAGAGACCCAGTACTTC.